These 6 T cell receptor beta chains were all obtained from the same sample, sequenced in a study of T cells after yellow fever vaccination. Via MiXCR, TCRdb re-called the 5' RACE reads, giving one row per CDR3 protein. The data contain over 100,000 distinct CDR3 sequences, around 8% of them singletons. The specimen comprised CD8+ T cells sorted from PBMCs, sampled 45 days after the yellow fever booster vaccination. The receptor source for this set is a man aged 25-45 years who received the YFV17D yellow fever vaccine.

In this sample, this clonotype turned up many times. The chain combines TRBV4-3 with TRBJ2-1, with TRBD2 matching 8 bases. V gave up 2 bases and J gave up 8 bases; unmatched junction bases: 8. The CDR3 length is 15 residues. Germline-derived CDR1 and CDR2 are LGHNA and YSLEER. The CDR3 sequence is CASSQWTGGLDEQFF. CDR3 in DNA: TGCGCCAGCAGCCAATGGACGGGAGGGTTGGATGAGCAGTTCTTC.

This clonotype was seen ten or more times. The V and J genes are TRBV20-1 and TRBJ2-7; 8 bases fit TRBD1. The CDR3 is 15 amino acids. Germline V gives CDR1 DFQATT, CDR2 SNEGSKA (reference sequence). The V gene end was trimmed by 0 bases and the J gene end by 3 bases; junction bases not matched to a gene: 7. Written as DNA, the CDR3 is TGCAGTGCTAGAGACCTAGGACAGGGAGGCTACGAGCAGTACTTC. The encoded protein is CSARDLGQGGYEQYF.

V gene TRBV7-9 combines with J gene TRBJ2-7, with TRBD2 as a possible D gene (6 bases). The CDR3 is made up of 13 amino acids. Germline lookup yields CDR1 SEHNR and CDR2 FQNEAQ (reference sequence). The ends were cut back, 11 bases at V and 6 bases at J, with 20 bases in the middle. The CDR3 loop is CAVRRGSGVEQYF. The CDR3 DNA is TGTGCCGTTCGCCGGGGTTCGGGAGTCGAGCAGTACTTC.

Concerning this clonotype: Possible read error: a much larger clone is one base away. V usage is TRBV7-6 and J usage is TRBJ2-1, with D perhaps TRBD2 (6 bases). Germline CDR1 and CDR2: SGHVS and FNYEAQ. The CDR3 runs to 15 residues. Trimming took off 3 bases at V and 5 bases at J, with 14 bases between the two ends. The CDR3 region has the DNA TGTGCCAGCAGCTTCTTTCCGGGAGTCCACAATGAGCAGTTCTTC. It specifies CASSFFPGVHNEQFF.

This clonotype was seen at least ten times. This chain connects TRBV20-1 to TRBJ2-1, with D tentatively TRBD1 (6 bases). CDR1 DFQATT and CDR2 SNEGSKA come from the germline V gene (reference sequence). V shed 8 bases and J shed 6 bases, with 20 bases lying between them. The CDR3 is 14 amino acids. CDR3 protein: CSSGVLGLGNEQFF. In DNA form, the CDR3 reads TGCAGTTCAGGGGTATTAGGACTCGGCAATGAGCAGTTCTTC.

Remarks on this clonotype: Its ends do not fully match the called genes, so a read error is possible. The chain is built from TRBV27 and TRBJ2-5; 10 bases map to TRBD2. Germline CDR1 is MNHEY and CDR2 is SMNVEV (reference sequence). This CDR3 has 16 residues. In DNA, the CDR3 is TGTACCAGCAGTTTAACCGGGACTAGCGTCAGAGAGACCCAGTACTTC. Amino acids: CTSSLTGTSVRETQYF.